This TCR beta chain stems from a study of response to subunit inactivated influenza vaccine. Trimming cost V 4 bases and J 10 bases; bases outside gene matches: 16. The CDR3 spans 16 residues. Germline V gene lookup returns CDR1 SGHRS and CDR2 YFSETQ. This clonotype has only a few counts. Its target is not known. TCRdb called the RT-PCR reads again in MiXCR, with one record for every CDR3 protein. This table has around 790,000 distinct CDR3 sequences, around 20% appearing once. Study-wide results and caveats: With each seasonal influenza vaccination, the authors suggested, few new T cells are recruited.

The specimen was PBMCs from blood, collected less than 6 days after vaccination. The gene calls are TRBV5-1 and TRBJ2-1; 8 positions match TRBD2. This TCR was recovered from a man in his forties or fifties who received an inactivated influenza vaccine. The CDR3 DNA is TGCGCCAGCAGCCCACCCCTCGCGGGAGGTTACGGAGAGCAGTTCTTC. This gives the protein CASSPPLAGGYGEQFF.